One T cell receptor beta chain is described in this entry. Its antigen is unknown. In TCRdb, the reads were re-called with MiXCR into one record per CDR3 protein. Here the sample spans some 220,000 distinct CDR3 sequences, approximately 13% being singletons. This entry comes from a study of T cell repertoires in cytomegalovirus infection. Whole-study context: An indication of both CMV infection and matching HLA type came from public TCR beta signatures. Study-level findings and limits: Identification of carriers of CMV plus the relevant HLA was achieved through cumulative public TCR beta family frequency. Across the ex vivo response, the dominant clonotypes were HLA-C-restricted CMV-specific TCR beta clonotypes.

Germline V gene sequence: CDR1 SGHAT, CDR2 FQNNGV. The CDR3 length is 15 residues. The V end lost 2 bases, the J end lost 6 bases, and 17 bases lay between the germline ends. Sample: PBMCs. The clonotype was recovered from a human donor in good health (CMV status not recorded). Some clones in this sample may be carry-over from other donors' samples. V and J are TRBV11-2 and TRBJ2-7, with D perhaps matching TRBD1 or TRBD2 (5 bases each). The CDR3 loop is CASSLRDVLGGEQYF. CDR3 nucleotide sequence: TGTGCCAGCAGCTTAAGGGACGTCCTTGGAGGCGAGCAGTACTTC.